The sequence of this T cell receptor beta chain was determined in a study of T cell responses to AZD1222 COVID-19 vaccine. The study's findings and limits: Spike-specific TCR breadth and depth went up after people got two AZD1222 doses. Sampled repertoires all dated from after the peak T cell response. Mapped onto spike, vaccine-associated CD4 TCRs spanned it and were dominant at 160-218 and 743-854. At study baseline, merely six AZD1222 recipients were seropositive.

A remark on this clone: Its antigen remains unidentified.

Profiling relied on immunoSEQ multiplex PCR, and the TCRdb table lists in-frame clones only, not all of them. The data show 95,000 to 100,000 clones, approximately 86% seen once. V lost 3 bases and J lost 8; bases outside the gene matches: 8. This CDR3 spans 14 amino acids. Germline CDR1 is SQVTM and CDR2 is ANQGSEA. Sequences were derived from peripheral blood, sampled on day 0 of AZD1222 vaccination. This sequence joins TRBV29-1 and TRBJ2-1, with 9 bases fitting TRBD2. The TCR originated in an adult in good health. Here the CDR3 DNA reads TGCAGCGTTGAGGGTAGCGGGAGTATTTATGAGCAGTTCTTC. Protein sequence: CSVEGSGSIYEQFF.